This T cell receptor beta chain was profiled in a study of T cell repertoires in cytomegalovirus infection. At the level of the study: Indicated by public TCR beta signatures were CMV infection and matching HLA type.

V lost 1 base to trimming and J lost 0 bases, with 7 bases between them. This CDR3 spans 15 amino acids. Looked up from germline, CDR1 is LGHNA and CDR2 is YNFKEQ. A note on this clonotype: Its antigen is unidentified.

TCRdb analysed the reads with MiXCR anew, one entry per CDR3 protein. The sample lists 310,000 or so distinct CDR3 sequences; about 17% were seen once. Points from the study as a whole: Using cumulative public TCR beta family frequency, the authors identified those who carried CMV together with the relevant HLA.

This rearrangement joins TRBV4-2 to TRBJ2-1, with D unclear. The sequenced sample was PBMCs. The source of this sequence is a human donor in good health (CMV status not recorded). Some clones in this sample may be carry-over from other donors' samples. For the CDR3, the DNA is TGTGCCAGCAGCCAAGCCGTAAGCTCCTACAATGAGCAGTTCTTC. Translating gives CASSQAVSSYNEQFF.